Listed below are T cell receptor beta chains from one sample, sequenced in a study of T cells in Graves' hyperthyroidism and ophthalmopathy. TCRdb called the multiplex PCR reads again in MiXCR, with one record for every CDR3 protein. The sample lists 360,000 or so distinct CDR3 sequences, approximately 19% occurring once. Sequenced material: blood. These receptors came from a woman between 18 and 29 years old with Graves' hyperthyroidism. CDR3s include the opening cysteine and the closing phenylalanine or tryptophan. Fields, in order: CDR3 length, V gene, J gene, CDR3 protein.

>13|TRBV10-2|TRBJ1-5
CASTNGGDQPQHF
>15|TRBV12-3/TRBV12-4|TRBJ2-7
CASSLGALAGNEQYF
>14|TRBV12-3/TRBV12-4|TRBJ2-5
CASSIAGHQETQYF
>15|TRBV3-1|TRBJ1-2
CASSKTDGPLYGYTF
>13|TRBV4-1|TRBJ1-5
CASSPFYLEPQHF
>17|TRBV20-1|TRBJ2-1
CSAITPGTSGPWGEQFF
>14|TRBV7-9|TRBJ1-6
CASSSTGLSSPLHF
>16|TRBV6-1|TRBJ2-6
CASSEPGGSGANVLTF
>16|TRBV20-1|TRBJ2-7
CSARGRAGAFSYEQYF
>13|TRBV18|TRBJ2-7
CASSPVEGLGRYF
>12|TRBV12-3/TRBV12-4|TRBJ2-7
CASSLGQEDKYF
>14|TRBV9|TRBJ1-1
CASSAIPLNTEAFF
>13|TRBV5-1|TRBJ2-7
CASSLPASYEQYF
>11|TRBV2|TRBJ2-7
CASRGSYEQYF
>15|TRBV12-3/TRBV12-4|TRBJ1-2
CASRLTGGINYGYTF
>16|TRBV6-4|TRBJ2-2
CASSDGDGSNTGELFF
>19|TRBV6-4|TRBJ1-5
CASSSPPWDRGSGNQPQHF
>15|TRBV27|TRBJ1-1
CASIYLRVVNTEAFF
>15|TRBV20-1|TRBJ2-7
CSAPGSRGGEYEQYF
>15|TRBV5-6|TRBJ2-7
CASSLRWGGVYEQYF
>14|TRBV10-3|TRBJ2-5
CAIRDSNKKETQYF
>13|TRBV7-2|TRBJ2-7
CASSITQGYEQYF